This entry lists 22 T cell receptor beta chains sequenced from one sample in a study of immune evolution from preneoplasia to lung adenocarcinoma. This table comes from immunoSEQ multiplex PCR, and its TCRdb copy is limited to in-frame clones, with some not included. The table includes 12,000 to 15,000 clones, less than 90% detected once. Sequenced material: FFPE lung adenocarcinoma in situ tissue. Receptors were obtained from an older donor with lung adenocarcinoma.

This rearrangement joins TRBV7-2 to TRBJ1-3, with D possibly TRBD1 on 6 matching bases. V was trimmed by 1 base and J by 2 bases, leaving 12 bases between them. The CDR3 sequence is 16 residues long. Germline CDR1 reads SGHTA; CDR2 reads FQGNSA. The CDR3 DNA reads TGTGCCAGCAGCTTAGGGGGGCTCGGGGCTGGAAACACCATATATTTT. Translated, it gives CASSLGGLGAGNTIYF.

The rearrangement joins TRBV6-6 to TRBJ2-1, with D maybe TRBD2 (6 bases). The CDR3 spans 12 residues. Looked up from germline, CDR1 is MNHNY and CDR2 is SVGAGI (reference sequence). V was pared by 2 bases and J by 15 bases, with 14 bases between. The CDR3 sequence: CASSYRLERPFF. CDR3 in DNA: TGTGCCAGCAGTTACAGACTAGAAAGGCCGTTCTTC.

The chain recombines TRBV19 with TRBJ2-2, with D perhaps given as TRBD1 or TRBD2 (6 bases each). V was shortened by 7 bases and J by 5 bases, with 14 bases between the two germline ends. The CDR3 contains 14 residues. From germline, CDR1 is LNHDA and CDR2 SQIVND (reference sequence). The CDR3 DNA reads as TGTGCCAGTAAGGGGGGCCAGGCAACCGGGGAGCTGTTTTTT. Residues: CASKGGQATGELFF.

V and J are TRBV10-3 and TRBJ2-7, with D perhaps given as TRBD1 or TRBD2 (5 bases each). Deletions cut 4 bases from V and 0 bases from J, with 13 bases between. The CDR3 contains 15 residues. Germline CDR1 is ENHRY and CDR2 is SYGVKD. DNA for the CDR3: TGTGCCATCAGTGGGCCGGGGACCAGCTCCTACGAGCAGTACTTC. This sequence encodes CAISGPGTSSYEQYF.

The rearrangement joins TRBV7-9 to TRBJ1-5, with D maybe TRBD1 (6 bases). Germline-derived CDR1 and CDR2 are SEHNR and FQNEAQ (reference sequence). The CDR3 extends over 14 amino acids. V was shortened by 5 bases and J by 5 bases, with 13 bases between the two germline ends. The CDR3 sequence: CASSPDRPDQPQHF. The CDR3 DNA is TGTGCCAGCAGCCCCGACAGGCCCGATCAGCCCCAGCATTTT.

The CDR3 DNA sequence: TGTGCCAGCAGCTTAAGGCTAGCGGGAGGTTCCTACGAGCAGTACTTC. This codes for CASSLRLAGGSYEQYF. This chain joins TRBV7-8 and TRBJ2-7; 11 nucleotides match TRBD2. The germline gives CDR1 SGHVS, CDR2 FQNEAQ. This CDR3 has 16 amino acids. J was trimmed by 1 base and V by 2 bases; bases with no gene match: 4.

This clone has a handful of counts. The chain combines TRBV6-5 with TRBJ2-2; D may be TRBD2 (5 bases). Germline V gene sequence: CDR1 MNHEY, CDR2 SVGAGI. Between the trimmed V and J ends, which lost 9 bases and 3 bases, there was a span of 11 bases. The CDR3 length is 13 residues. DNA of the CDR3: TGTGCCAGTAGCGAACCAGACACCGGGGAGCTGTTTTTT. Residues: CASSEPDTGELFF.

The chain combines TRBV18 with TRBJ1-5, with D possibly matching TRBD1 (5 bases). Germline CDR1 and CDR2: KGHSH and LQKENI. The CDR3 loop spans 15 amino acids. Trimming stripped 4 bases from V and 1 base from J, with 11 bases between. This CDR3 reads CASSQGRQSNQPQHF. The CDR3 bases are TGTGCCAGCTCACAGGGGCGGCAGAGCAATCAGCCCCAGCATTTT.

The chain is built from TRBV30 and TRBJ2-3; 11 bases map to TRBD2. After removal of 3 bases from V and 2 bases from J, the junction contained 4 bases not matched to a gene. This CDR3 comprises 15 residues. Germline-derived CDR1 and CDR2 are GTSNPN and SVGIG (reference sequence). CDR3 residues: CAWSLLAGDTDTQYF. CDR3 bases: TGTGCCTGGAGCCTACTAGCGGGGGACACAGATACGCAGTATTTT.

The rearrangement joins TRBV4-2 to TRBJ1-4, with D possibly being TRBD1 (5 bases). Trimming pared 5 bases from V and 3 bases from J, leaving 10 bases between. Germline V gives CDR1 LGHNA, CDR2 YNFKEQ. The CDR3 loop spans 14 amino acids. The CDR3 region is CASSTRGANEKLFF. CDR3 bases: TGTGCCAGCAGCACCCGGGGGGCTAATGAAAAACTGTTTTTT.

The chain recombines TRBV7-9 with TRBJ1-1; D not certain. Trimming cost V 3 bases and J 4 bases, with 9 bases left between them. The length of the CDR3 is 13 residues. CDR1 is SEHNR, CDR2 FQNEAQ, per germline (reference sequence). The CDR3 DNA is TGTGCCAGCAGCTTGTTAATAAGCACTGAAGCTTTCTTT. It translates to CASSLLISTEAFF.

The chain employs TRBV6-5 and TRBJ1-3; no clear D gene. In germline, CDR1 is MNHEY, CDR2 SVGAGI. Trimming left V 4 bases short and J 0 bases short, with 10 bases between. The length of the CDR3 is 15 residues. The CDR3 bases are TGTGCCAGCAGTTGGGGTGTAAGCTCTGGAAACACCATATATTTT. Translation gives CASSWGVSSGNTIYF.

V usage is TRBV9 and J usage is TRBJ2-3; no firm D call. Germline V gene sequence: CDR1 SGDLS, CDR2 YYNGEE. Trimming left V 6 bases short and J 6 bases short, with 14 bases between. This CDR3 spans 13 amino acids. The CDR3 sequence: CASKPVSMDTQYF. As DNA, the CDR3 is TGTGCCAGCAAGCCCGTATCGATGGATACGCAGTATTTT.

The chain combines TRBV7-3 with TRBJ2-2; D gene unclear. Germline V gives CDR1 SGHTA, CDR2 FQGTGA. The CDR3 has 14 residues. The V end was cut by 2 bases, the J end by 1 base, with 5 bases between. This CDR3 reads CASSLSRNTGELFF. CDR3 coding DNA: TGTGCCAGCAGCTTATCAAGGAACACCGGGGAGCTGTTTTTT.

The chain employs TRBV15 and TRBJ1-3; weak D call: TRBD1 (6 bases). Trimming took 9 bases from V and 2 from J, leaving 11 bases between them. There are 13 residues in the CDR3. The germline CDR1 and CDR2 sequences are LNHNV and YYDKDF (reference sequence). In DNA form, the CDR3 reads TGTGCCACTCAAGGACAGACTGGAAACACCATATATTTT. Amino acid sequence: CATQGQTGNTIYF.

A remark on this clone: The germline gene is not matched at one end of the junction; a read error may be the cause. V usage is TRBV5-1 and J usage is TRBJ2-7; 8 nucleotides line up with TRBD2. The germline V gene has CDR1 SGHRS and CDR2 YFSETQ. CDR3 length: 14 residues. The CDR3, as DNA: TGCGCCAACAGCGTAGCGGGAAACGACTACGAGCAGTACTTC. Amino acids: CANSVAGNDYEQYF.

This clone was seen a few times. The gene calls are TRBV6-5 and TRBJ2-1; D is uncertain. Per the germline V gene, CDR1 is MNHEY and CDR2 is SVGAGI. V was trimmed by 8 bases and J by 4 bases, leaving 12 bases between them. CDR3 size: 13 residues. The CDR3 nucleotides read TGTGCCAGCTGGGTGGGGTTATACAATGAGCAGTTCTTC. As protein: CASWVGLYNEQFF.

This clone was found a few times. The chain has TRBV9 and TRBJ2-5, with TRBD1 matching over 7 bases. This CDR3 comprises 15 residues. The germline gives CDR1 SGDLS, CDR2 YYNGEE. With V trimmed by 3 bases and J by 5 bases, 10 bases remained unmatched. CDR3 nucleotides: TGTGCCAGCAGCGCACAGACAGGGCAAGGGGAGACCCAGTACTTC. This sequence encodes CASSAQTGQGETQYF.

In DNA, the CDR3 is TGCAGTGCTCTTCGTATCGCTGAAGCTTTCTTT. Translation: CSALRIAEAFF. The chain is built from TRBV20-1 and TRBJ1-1; no reliable D call. CDR1 and CDR2 (germline): DFQATT, SNEGSKA (reference sequence). Trimming cost V 5 bases and J 6 bases, with 10 bases left between them. CDR3 length: 11 amino acids.

This chain uses TRBV28 with TRBJ1-4; possibly TRBD1 for D (6 bases). The V end was cut by 2 bases, the J end by 4 bases, with 20 bases between. Germline lookup yields CDR1 MDHEN and CDR2 SYDVKM. CDR3 length equals 18 residues. The DNA of the CDR3 is TGTGCCAGCAGTTTAGCGGGGGGCGAGGTAGCACATAATGAAAAACTGTTTTTT. This encodes CASSLAGGEVAHNEKLFF.

The rearrangement links TRBV2 to TRBJ2-1; 14 positions match TRBD2. V lost 6 bases to trimming and J lost 9 bases; unmatched junction nucleotides: 7. This CDR3 is 15 amino acids long. Germline V gene sequence: CDR1 SNHLY, CDR2 FYNNEI. DNA of the CDR3: TGTGCCAGCAGCGGACTAGCGGGAGGTGAGAGTGAGCAGTTCTTC. Translating gives CASSGLAGGESEQFF.

The J gene is TRBJ1-2, the V gene TRBV28; weak D call: TRBD1 (5 bases). The V gene's germline CDR1 is MDHEN and CDR2 SYDVKM. The CDR3 is 14 amino acids. V shed 5 bases and J shed 4 bases, with 14 bases lying between them. The CDR3, as DNA: TGTGCCAGCAGTCATGAGACAGTTCTCTATGGCTACACCTTC. Translation: CASSHETVLYGYTF.